This T cell receptor (beta chain) emerged from a study of shared clonotypes between healthy human individuals. This clone has only one observation. CD8 cells classed as naive were CD45RO-negative and positively selected for CCR7, excluding terminally differentiated effector memory CD45RA+ cells. Trimming at V came to 5 bases and at J to 6 bases, leaving 3 bases not matched to a gene. CDR1 is SEHNR and CDR2 is FQNEAQ in the germline V gene (reference sequence). The CDR3 contains 12 residues. Generated by immunoSEQ multiplex PCR, the TCRdb table keeps only in-frame clones and is missing some. The repertoire holds hundreds of thousands of clones, with about 96% as singletons.

The clonotype originates from a woman in her thirties in good health. Sequencing was carried out using naive CD8+ T cells sorted from blood. The V and J genes are TRBV7-9 and TRBJ2-7; TRBD1 matches 8 bases. CDR3 loop: CASSMDRVEQYF. CDR3 coding DNA: TGTGCCAGCAGCATGGACAGGGTCGAGCAGTACTTC.